The next 12 T cell receptor beta chains were all read from a single sample in a study of OX40 agonist ivuxolimab in advanced cancers. The assay was immunoSEQ multiplex PCR, and TCRdb's table has in-frame clones only and misses some. The sample carries around 86,000 clones, roughly 80% recorded once. The sample was CD4+ or CD8+ T cells sorted from blood, taken in a trial of the OX40 agonist ivuxolimab. The receptors originated from an adult with an advanced solid tumor such as melanoma, head and neck, liver or kidney cancer.

The chain is built from TRBV7-2 and TRBJ2-1; 10 bases match TRBD2. The V gene's germline CDR1 is SGHTA and CDR2 FQGNSA. V lost 3 bases, J lost 4 bases, and 6 bases stayed unmatched. The length of the CDR3 is 16 residues. CDR3 loop: CASSFRAGGNYNEQFF. CDR3 sequence (DNA): TGTGCCAGCAGCTTTCGAGCGGGGGGGAATTACAATGAGCAGTTCTTC.

The count of this clone is one. The V gene is TRBV7-2, the J gene TRBJ1-6; D may be TRBD1 (5 bases). V lost 5 bases, J lost 5 bases, and 16 bases lay in between. The CDR3 loop spans 16 amino acids. Per germline, CDR1 SGHTA and CDR2 FQGNSA. The CDR3 DNA is TGTGCCAGCAGCCCGAATGCCGGGACGAATAATTCACCCCTCCACTTT. Translated, it gives CASSPNAGTNNSPLHF.

This chain joins TRBV28 and TRBJ2-1; D may be TRBD1 or TRBD2 (6 bases each). Germline CDR1 and CDR2: MDHEN and SYDVKM. The length of the CDR3 is 14 residues. Trimming pared 7 bases from V and 3 bases from J, leaving 13 bases between. CDR3 region: CASISGAHYNEQFF. The DNA for the CDR3 is TGTGCCAGCATATCGGGGGCCCACTACAATGAGCAGTTCTTC.

The V gene is TRBV7-9, the J gene TRBJ2-3, with D maybe TRBD2 (5 bases). The CDR3 is made up of 15 amino acids. The V and J ends lost 1 base and 2 bases respectively, with 10 bases between them. Germline CDR1 reads SEHNR; CDR2 reads FQNEAQ (reference sequence). CDR3 DNA sequence: TGTGCCAGCAGCTTAGGAATAGCGTACACAGATACGCAGTATTTT. It is translated as CASSLGIAYTDTQYF.

The J gene is TRBJ2-4, the V gene TRBV19; perhaps TRBD1 as D (5 bases). CDR1 is LNHDA and CDR2 is SQIVND in the germline V gene (reference sequence). There are 16 residues in the CDR3. V was pared by 3 bases and J by 8 bases, with 20 bases between. CDR3 protein: CASSIGQGSVGDIQYF. CDR3 nucleotides: TGTGCCAGTAGTATCGGACAAGGTAGTGTTGGCGACATTCAGTACTTC. The variable domain in full, completed from reference TRBV19 and TRBJ2-4, reads DGGITQSPKYLFRKEGQNVTLSCEQNLNHDAMYWYRQDPGQGLRLIYYSQIVNDFQKGDIAEGYSVSREKKESFPLTVTSAQKNPTAFYLCASSIGQGSVGDIQYFGAGTRLSVL.

The V and J genes are TRBV5-5 and TRBJ1-4, with D tentatively TRBD1 (5 bases). The germline V gene has CDR1 SGHKS and CDR2 YYEKEE (reference sequence). Between the trimmed V and J ends, which lost 6 bases and 0 bases, there was a span of 21 bases. CDR3 length: 18 amino acids. DNA of the CDR3: TGTGCCAGCATGGGTAGGGGATTTGACAGAGCAACTAATGAAAAACTGTTTTTT. Protein sequence: CASMGRGFDRATNEKLFF.

The chain joins TRBV10-3 to TRBJ1-1; D unclear. V lost 4 bases to trimming and J lost 0 bases, with 6 bases between them. The CDR3 sequence is 13 residues long. Germline V gives CDR1 ENHRY, CDR2 SYGVKD. CDR3 sequence: CAISGVVNTEAFF. As DNA, the CDR3 is TGTGCCATCAGTGGGGTAGTGAACACTGAAGCTTTCTTT.

The V and J genes are TRBV6-6 and TRBJ1-3; D call uncertain. The ends were cut back, 6 bases at V and 5 bases at J, with 17 bases in the middle. CDR3 length: 15 amino acids. From germline, CDR1 is MNHNY and CDR2 SVGAGI (reference sequence). CDR3 in amino acids: CASSYTALSRNTIYF. CDR3 coding DNA: TGTGCCAGCAGCTATACAGCCCTATCTCGAAACACCATATATTTT.

Only one count was recorded for this clone. As DNA, the CDR3 is TGTGCAGGACAGGTGAACACCGGGGAGCTGTTTTTT. Residues: CAGQVNTGELFF. The V call is TRBV6-1, the J call TRBJ2-2; TRBD1 matches 7 bases. CDR1 and CDR2 from the germline V gene are MNHNS and SASEGT. The CDR3 contains 12 residues.

V is TRBV4-1 and J is TRBJ1-5, with D possibly TRBD1 on 5 matching bases. V was cut by 1 base and J by 5 bases, with 18 bases left in between. The germline gives CDR1 MGHRA, CDR2 YSYEKL. This CDR3 contains 17 residues. The CDR3 DNA sequence: TGCGCCAGCAGCCAAGTATTTAAAGGGGTTAAAGATCAGCCCCAGCATTTT. This encodes CASSQVFKGVKDQPQHF.

This clone came up many times. This chain uses TRBV6-1 with TRBJ1-6, with D tentatively TRBD1 (5 bases). The germline gives CDR1 MNHNS, CDR2 SASEGT. V lost 1 base and J lost 14, with 15 bases in between. This CDR3 contains 14 residues. The CDR3 DNA reads as TGTGCCAGCAGTGAAGTGGGGGGTTCCCACTCCCTCCACTTT. It yields the protein CASSEVGGSHSLHF.

This clone was picked up a small number of times. This sequence joins TRBV4-2 and TRBJ1-1, with D possibly TRBD1 on 5 matching bases. V was pared by 0 bases and J by 1 base, with 6 bases between. The CDR3 extends over 14 amino acids. Germline lookup yields CDR1 LGHNA and CDR2 YNFKEQ. The CDR3 spells CASSQEGTNTEAFF. For the CDR3, the DNA is TGTGCCAGCAGCCAAGAAGGGACGAACACTGAAGCTTTCTTT.